This T cell receptor beta chain was captured in a study of breast tumors, draining lymph nodes, adjacent tissues. Study results and limitations: That most tumor T cells come from lymph nodes remained unproven. Tumor and nontumor repertoires were significantly more similar in luminal-like than in basal-like breast cancer.

TCRdb reprocessed the multiplex PCR reads via MiXCR and lists one record per CDR3 protein. The sample carries some 19,000 distinct CDR3 sequences, about half recorded once. Deletions cut 3 bases from V and 13 bases from J, with 15 bases between. Germline lookup yields CDR1 SGHAT and CDR2 FQNNGV. CDR3 length: 12 residues. Turning to this clonotype: Its target is unknown.

The clonotype was recovered from a female donor with breast cancer. Some clones in this sample may be carry-over from other donors' samples. The sample comprised breast tumor tissue. This rearrangement joins TRBV11-2 to TRBJ1-1; the D gene is possibly TRBD1 (6 bases). CDR3 loop: CASSLSGQIGFF. As DNA, the CDR3 is TGTGCCAGCAGCTTGTCCGGACAGATAGGTTTCTTT.